The rows below give T cell receptor beta chains drawn from one sample of a study of shared clonotypes between healthy human individuals. Some clones are missing from TCRdb's copy, which holds only in-frame ones; the method was immunoSEQ multiplex PCR. The sample has some 2.1 million clones, 90% to 95% seen once. Sequencing was done on a sample of naive CD4+ T cells sorted from blood. Receptors were obtained from a man aged 18 to 30 in good health. CDR3s include the opening cysteine and the closing phenylalanine or tryptophan. Fields, in order: clone size, J gene, V gene, D gene, CDR3 DNA, CDR3 protein. D genes are given only for firm matches. Clone size is not always given. Where it is, it says once, few, many or a class for expanded clones.

clone size: NA
J gene: TRBJ1-2
V gene: TRBV27
D gene: NA
CDR3 DNA: TGTGCCAGCAAAACTGAACAGGGTTTGGGGGGCTACACCTTC
CDR3 protein: CASKTEQGLGGYTF

clone size: NA
J gene: TRBJ2-1
V gene: TRBV6-6
D gene: TRBD1
CDR3 DNA: TGTGCCAGCAGTGGCCGGGACAGGGGTGTCAATGAGCAGTTCTTC
CDR3 protein: CASSGRDRGVNEQFF

clone size: NA
J gene: TRBJ2-5
V gene: TRBV5-8
D gene: NA
CDR3 DNA: TGTGCCAGCAGCTTCGGGCAGGGAAAAGAGACCCAGTACTTC
CDR3 protein: CASSFGQGKETQYF

clone size: NA
J gene: TRBJ1-3
V gene: TRBV2
D gene: NA
CDR3 DNA: TGTGCCAGCAGTACAGGGATTACTGGAAACACCATATATTTT
CDR3 protein: CASSTGITGNTIYF

clone size: NA
J gene: TRBJ2-1
V gene: TRBV9
D gene: TRBD1
CDR3 DNA: TGTGCCAGCAGCTACACCACAGGGGGATCGGCCAATGAGCAGTTCTTC
CDR3 protein: CASSYTTGGSANEQFF

clone size: NA
J gene: TRBJ1-2
V gene: TRBV19
D gene: NA
CDR3 DNA: TGTGCCAGTAGTATATCACAGGGCGCGGCCTATGGCTACACCTTC
CDR3 protein: CASSISQGAAYGYTF

clone size: NA
J gene: TRBJ1-1
V gene: TRBV30
D gene: NA
CDR3 DNA: TGTGCCTGGAGCGTGGGGCGTTTCACACTGAACACTGAAGCTTTCTTT
CDR3 protein: CAWSVGRFTLNTEAFF

clone size: NA
J gene: TRBJ1-2
V gene: TRBV6-5
D gene: NA
CDR3 DNA: TGTGCCAGCACACAGGGATCGGGCGGCTACACCTTC
CDR3 protein: CASTQGSGGYTF

clone size: NA
J gene: TRBJ2-1
V gene: TRBV30
D gene: TRBD2
CDR3 DNA: TGTGCCTGGATGACAGCGGGGAGCTACAATGAGCAGTTCTTC
CDR3 protein: CAWMTAGSYNEQFF

clone size: NA
J gene: TRBJ2-2
V gene: TRBV7-3
D gene: NA
CDR3 DNA: TGTGCCAGCAGCTTAAAAGTAGACACCGGGGAGCTGTTTTTT
CDR3 protein: CASSLKVDTGELFF

clone size: NA
J gene: TRBJ2-7
V gene: TRBV6-5
D gene: TRBD1
CDR3 DNA: TGTGCCAGCGGGGACAGCTCCTACGAGCAGTACTTC
CDR3 protein: CASGDSSYEQYF

clone size: NA
J gene: TRBJ1-6
V gene: TRBV19
D gene: TRBD1
CDR3 DNA: TGTGCCAGTAGAGGTTGGACAGGGGCTAATTCACCCCTCCACTTT
CDR3 protein: CASRGWTGANSPLHF

clone size: NA
J gene: TRBJ1-2
V gene: TRBV7-9
D gene: TRBD1
CDR3 DNA: TGTGCCAGCAGCTCACAGGACAGGGGAATCTATGGCTACACCTTC
CDR3 protein: CASSSQDRGIYGYTF

clone size: NA
J gene: TRBJ1-6
V gene: TRBV30
D gene: NA
CDR3 DNA: TGTGCCTGGAGTGTAACGACCAGGGGATTGAATAATTCACCCCTCCACTTT
CDR3 protein: CAWSVTTRGLNNSPLHF

clone size: NA
J gene: TRBJ2-1
V gene: TRBV5-1
D gene: NA
CDR3 DNA: TGCGCCAGCAGCTTTTCAACGACGGAATACAATGAGCAGTTCTTC
CDR3 protein: CASSFSTTEYNEQFF

clone size: NA
J gene: TRBJ1-5
V gene: TRBV6-5
D gene: NA
CDR3 DNA: TGTGCCAGCAGTGCCCTTAGGGGAGGTTATCAGCCCCAGCATTTT
CDR3 protein: CASSALRGGYQPQHF

clone size: NA
J gene: TRBJ1-1
V gene: TRBV10-3
D gene: NA
CDR3 DNA: TGTGCCATCAGCATGGGGGCCCCGAACACTGAAGCTTTCTTT
CDR3 protein: CAISMGAPNTEAFF

clone size: few
J gene: TRBJ2-7
V gene: TRBV6-1
D gene: TRBD1
CDR3 DNA: TGTGCCAGCAGTGCGGGGACAGCCTACGAGCAGTACTTC
CDR3 protein: CASSAGTAYEQYF

clone size: NA
J gene: TRBJ1-2
V gene: TRBV23-1
D gene: TRBD1
CDR3 DNA: TGCGCCAGCAGTCAACCAAAATCGAACCCCTTAGGTCAGGGGGCAGACTATGGCTACACCTTC
CDR3 protein: CASSQPKSNPLGQGADYGYTF

clone size: once
J gene: TRBJ2-1
V gene: TRBV6-1
D gene: TRBD2
CDR3 DNA: TGTGCCAGCAGTCCAGCGGGGGGGCACTACAATGAGCAGTTCTTC
CDR3 protein: CASSPAGGHYNEQFF

clone size: NA
J gene: TRBJ2-3
V gene: TRBV29-1
D gene: NA
CDR3 DNA: TGCAGCGTTGCCCGGGACACAGATCCAGATACGCAGTATTTT
CDR3 protein: CSVARDTDPDTQYF

clone size: NA
J gene: TRBJ2-5
V gene: TRBV15
D gene: NA
CDR3 DNA: TGTGCCACCAGCAGAGACCAGCAAGAGACCCAGTACTTC
CDR3 protein: CATSRDQQETQYF

clone size: NA
J gene: TRBJ2-7
V gene: TRBV7-3
D gene: TRBD1
CDR3 DNA: TGTGCCAGCAGCTTAAGGGCAGGACAGGGTTGGCACTTC
CDR3 protein: CASSLRAGQGWHF

clone size: NA
J gene: TRBJ1-1
V gene: TRBV29-1
D gene: TRBD1
CDR3 DNA: TGCAGCGTTTCTTTCAGGGGGCGAGAAAAAACTGAAGCTTTCTTT
CDR3 protein: CSVSFRGREKTEAFF

clone size: NA
J gene: TRBJ2-7
V gene: TRBV7-6
D gene: TRBD2
CDR3 DNA: TGTGCCAGCAGCCCCGAGAGCGGGGTTATCGCCTACGAGCAGTACTTC
CDR3 protein: CASSPESGVIAYEQYF

clone size: NA
J gene: TRBJ2-7
V gene: TRBV30
D gene: NA
CDR3 DNA: TGTGCCTGGACAGGTTCGCGCGAGCAGTACTTC
CDR3 protein: CAWTGSREQYF

clone size: NA
J gene: TRBJ1-4
V gene: TRBV5-1
D gene: TRBD1
CDR3 DNA: TGCGCCAGCAGCTTGGCAGGACAGGGGTATGAAAAACTGTTTTTT
CDR3 protein: CASSLAGQGYEKLFF

clone size: NA
J gene: TRBJ1-1
V gene: TRBV7-9
D gene: TRBD1
CDR3 DNA: TGTGCCAGCGGCCGGGACAGGTTGACCACTGAAGCTTTCTTT
CDR3 protein: CASGRDRLTTEAFF

clone size: NA
J gene: TRBJ2-5
V gene: TRBV25-1
D gene: NA
CDR3 DNA: TGTGCCAGCAGTGAGTTTTGGGAGACCCAGTACTTC
CDR3 protein: CASSEFWETQYF

clone size: NA
J gene: TRBJ2-7
V gene: TRBV9
D gene: NA
CDR3 DNA: TGTGCCAGCAGCGGGGGACTGAATTTCTACGAGCAGTACTTC
CDR3 protein: CASSGGLNFYEQYF

clone size: NA
J gene: TRBJ1-1
V gene: TRBV7-9
D gene: NA
CDR3 DNA: TGTGCCAGCATCCTCCCCAGTGAGGCGGGCGGCACTGAAGCTTTCTTT
CDR3 protein: CASILPSEAGGTEAFF

clone size: NA
J gene: TRBJ2-1
V gene: TRBV7-9
D gene: TRBD2
CDR3 DNA: TGTGCCAGCAGCTCGGGACTAGCGGTTTACAATGAGCAGTTCTTC
CDR3 protein: CASSSGLAVYNEQFF

clone size: NA
J gene: TRBJ2-7
V gene: TRBV7-9
D gene: NA
CDR3 DNA: TGTGCCAGCAGCCGAGAGAGGACGAGAAGGCTTGCGGAGGCCGAGCAGTACTTC
CDR3 protein: CASSRERTRRLAEAEQYF

clone size: few
J gene: TRBJ1-1
V gene: TRBV29-1
D gene: TRBD1
CDR3 DNA: TGCAGCGTTGGGACAGGGGTGAGCACTGAAGCTTTCTTT
CDR3 protein: CSVGTGVSTEAFF

clone size: NA
J gene: TRBJ1-1
V gene: TRBV30
D gene: NA
CDR3 DNA: TGTGCCTGGAGTGCGGGCAGGTTTGAAGCTTTCTTT
CDR3 protein: CAWSAGRFEAFF

clone size: NA
J gene: TRBJ1-6
V gene: TRBV30
D gene: NA
CDR3 DNA: TGTGCCTGGAGTATCGAGCCCCTATGGAGCTCCTATAATTCACCCCTCCACTTT
CDR3 protein: CAWSIEPLWSSYNSPLHF

clone size: NA
J gene: TRBJ1-2
V gene: TRBV7-2
D gene: NA
CDR3 DNA: TGTGCCAGCAGCTACAACTCTAGGGGCTACACCTTC
CDR3 protein: CASSYNSRGYTF

clone size: NA
J gene: TRBJ1-1
V gene: TRBV6-5
D gene: TRBD1
CDR3 DNA: TGTGCCAGCACCCCACGGGGACAGGCAGCTTTCTTT
CDR3 protein: CASTPRGQAAFF

clone size: NA
J gene: TRBJ1-1
V gene: TRBV6-1
D gene: NA
CDR3 DNA: TGTGCCAGCAGTAATAAGAGAGGCACTGAAGCTTTCTTT
CDR3 protein: CASSNKRGTEAFF

clone size: once
J gene: TRBJ1-1
V gene: TRBV2
D gene: NA
CDR3 DNA: TGTGCCAGCAGTGGTGGAAACTGGGGGTCTGAAGCTTTCTTT
CDR3 protein: CASSGGNWGSEAFF

clone size: NA
J gene: TRBJ2-2
V gene: TRBV29-1
D gene: NA
CDR3 DNA: TGCAGCGTTGAAGATGTTCGGGGGTCCGGGGAGCTGTTTTTT
CDR3 protein: CSVEDVRGSGELFF

clone size: NA
J gene: TRBJ1-1
V gene: TRBV10-3
D gene: NA
CDR3 DNA: TGTGCCATCAGCGTAATACTCGGTAACACTGAAGCTTTCTTT
CDR3 protein: CAISVILGNTEAFF

clone size: NA
J gene: TRBJ2-5
V gene: TRBV19
D gene: NA
CDR3 DNA: TGTGCCAGTAGTGAACGGACGGGGACGGCAGAGACCCAGTACTTC
CDR3 protein: CASSERTGTAETQYF

clone size: NA
J gene: TRBJ1-2
V gene: TRBV2
D gene: NA
CDR3 DNA: TGTGCCAGGGGACGTTGGGAGAACTATGGCTACACCTTC
CDR3 protein: CARGRWENYGYTF

clone size: NA
J gene: TRBJ1-3
V gene: TRBV11-2
D gene: TRBD1
CDR3 DNA: TGTGCCAGCAGCTTAGGGACAGGGATCGGAAACACCATATATTTT
CDR3 protein: CASSLGTGIGNTIYF

clone size: NA
J gene: TRBJ1-1
V gene: TRBV30
D gene: TRBD1
CDR3 DNA: TGTGCCTGGAGTGTAGGGACAGGGAGCACTGAAGCTTTCTTT
CDR3 protein: CAWSVGTGSTEAFF